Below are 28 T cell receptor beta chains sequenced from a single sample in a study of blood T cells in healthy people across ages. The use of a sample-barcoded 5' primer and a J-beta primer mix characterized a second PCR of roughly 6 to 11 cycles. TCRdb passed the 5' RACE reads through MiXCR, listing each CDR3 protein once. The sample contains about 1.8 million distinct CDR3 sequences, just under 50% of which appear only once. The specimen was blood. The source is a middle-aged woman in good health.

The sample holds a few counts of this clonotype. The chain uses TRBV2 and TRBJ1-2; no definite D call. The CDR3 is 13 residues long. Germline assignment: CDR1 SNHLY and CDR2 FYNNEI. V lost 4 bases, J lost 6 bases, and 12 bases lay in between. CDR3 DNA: TGTGCCAGCAGTGGGGTTGGTGTTAATGGCTACACCTTC. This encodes CASSGVGVNGYTF.

In DNA, the CDR3 is TGTGCCAGCAGTCCGGACACTAATTCACCCCTCCACTTT. It yields the protein CASSPDTNSPLHF. The chain recombines TRBV6-5 with TRBJ1-6; weak D call: TRBD1 (5 bases). Germline CDR1 reads MNHEY; CDR2 reads SVGAGI. V dropped 5 bases and J dropped 6 bases, with 8 bases sitting between them. CDR3 size: 13 residues.

CDR3 bases: TGTGCCAGCACCATAGGCGTCAGGACAGGGGCCTCAGGGGAGACCCAGTACTTC. As protein: CASTIGVRTGASGETQYF. The chain joins TRBV28 to TRBJ2-5; TRBD1 aligns across 9 bases. CDR1 and CDR2 (germline): MDHEN, SYDVKM. The V gene end was trimmed by 7 bases and the J gene end by 5 bases; junction bases not matched to a gene: 20. The CDR3 length is 18 residues. The full variable domain, completed using reference TRBV28 and TRBJ2-5, is DVKVTQSSRYLVKRTGEKVFLECVQDMDHENMFWYRQDPGLGLRLIYFSYDVKMKEKGDIPEGYSVSREKKERFSLILESASTNQTSMYLCASTIGVRTGASGETQYFGPGTRLLVL.

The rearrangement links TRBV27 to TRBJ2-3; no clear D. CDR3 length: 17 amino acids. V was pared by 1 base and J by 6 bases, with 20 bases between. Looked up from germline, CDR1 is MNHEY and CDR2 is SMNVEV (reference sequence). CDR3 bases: TGTGCCAGCAGTTTATATCACAGACCTCAAATTGGCGATACGCAGTATTTT. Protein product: CASSLYHRPQIGDTQYF.

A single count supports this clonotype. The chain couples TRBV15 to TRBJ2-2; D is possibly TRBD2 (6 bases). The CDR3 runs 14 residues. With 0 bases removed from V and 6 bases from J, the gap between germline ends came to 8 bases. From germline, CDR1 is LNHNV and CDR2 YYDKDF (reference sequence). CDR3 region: CATSRDAGSGELFF. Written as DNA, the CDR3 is TGTGCCACCAGCAGAGACGCGGGGTCCGGGGAGCTGTTTTTT. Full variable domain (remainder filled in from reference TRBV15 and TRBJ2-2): DAMVIQNPRYQVTQFGKPVTLSCSQTLNHNVMYWYQQKSSQAPKLLFHYYDKDFNNEADTPDNFQSRRPNTSFCFLDIRSPGLGDTAMYLCATSRDAGSGELFFGEGSRLTVL.

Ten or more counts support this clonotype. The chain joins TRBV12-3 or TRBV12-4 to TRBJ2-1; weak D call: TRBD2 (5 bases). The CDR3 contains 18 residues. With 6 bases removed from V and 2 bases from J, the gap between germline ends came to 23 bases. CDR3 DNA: TGTGCCAGCAGCCCCCCTCCGGGGTGGCGGAGCACCTACAATGAGCAGTTCTTC. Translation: CASSPPPGWRSTYNEQFF.

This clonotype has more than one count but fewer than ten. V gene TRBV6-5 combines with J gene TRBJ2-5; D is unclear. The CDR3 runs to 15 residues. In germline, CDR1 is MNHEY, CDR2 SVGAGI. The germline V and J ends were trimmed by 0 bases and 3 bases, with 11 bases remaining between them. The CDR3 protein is CASSYSGGGEETQYF. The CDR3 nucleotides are TGTGCCAGCAGTTACTCAGGCGGCGGTGAAGAGACCCAGTACTTC.

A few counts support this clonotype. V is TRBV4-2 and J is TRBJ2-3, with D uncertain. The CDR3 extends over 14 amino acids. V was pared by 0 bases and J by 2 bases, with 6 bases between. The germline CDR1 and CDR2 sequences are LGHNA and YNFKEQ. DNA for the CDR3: TGTGCCAGCAGCCAAGAGATCCTCACAGATACGCAGTATTTT. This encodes CASSQEILTDTQYF.

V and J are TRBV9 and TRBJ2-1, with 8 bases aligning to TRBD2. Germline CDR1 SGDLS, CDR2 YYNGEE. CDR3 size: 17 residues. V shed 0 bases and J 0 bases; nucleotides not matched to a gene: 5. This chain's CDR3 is CASSVAGGVSSYNEQFF. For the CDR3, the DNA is TGTGCCAGCAGCGTAGCGGGGGGGGTAAGCTCCTACAATGAGCAGTTCTTC. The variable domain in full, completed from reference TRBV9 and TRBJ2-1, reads DSGVTQTPKHLITATGQRVTLRCSPRSGDLSVYWYQQSLDQGLQFLIQYYNGEERAKGNILERFSAQQFPDLHSELNLSSLELGDSALYFCASSVAGGVSSYNEQFFGPGTRLTVL.

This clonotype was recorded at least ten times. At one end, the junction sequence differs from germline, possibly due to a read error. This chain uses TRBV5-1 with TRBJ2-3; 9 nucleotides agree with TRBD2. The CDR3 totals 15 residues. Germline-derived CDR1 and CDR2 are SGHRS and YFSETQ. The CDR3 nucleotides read TGTGCCAGCAGTTTAGGTAGCGGGGGTGCAGATACGCAGTATTTT. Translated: CASSLGSGGADTQYF.

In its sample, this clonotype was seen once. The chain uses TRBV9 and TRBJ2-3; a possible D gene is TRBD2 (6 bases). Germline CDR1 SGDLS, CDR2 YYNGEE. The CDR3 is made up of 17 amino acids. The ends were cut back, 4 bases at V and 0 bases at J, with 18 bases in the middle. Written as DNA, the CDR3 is TGTGCCAGCAGCCCCCCTCTAGGCGGGGCGAGCACAGATACGCAGTATTTT. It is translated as CASSPPLGGASTDTQYF.

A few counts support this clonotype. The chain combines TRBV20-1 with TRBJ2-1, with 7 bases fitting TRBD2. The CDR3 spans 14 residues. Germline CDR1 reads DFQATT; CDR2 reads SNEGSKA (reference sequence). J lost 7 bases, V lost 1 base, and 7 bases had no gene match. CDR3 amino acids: CSARVLTSWNEQFF. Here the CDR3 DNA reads TGCAGTGCTAGAGTATTGACTAGCTGGAATGAGCAGTTCTTC.

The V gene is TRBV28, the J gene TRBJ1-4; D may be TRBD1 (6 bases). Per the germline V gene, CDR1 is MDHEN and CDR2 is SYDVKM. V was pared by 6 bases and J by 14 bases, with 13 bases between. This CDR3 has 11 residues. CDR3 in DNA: TGTGCCAGCAGGAGCGACAGGCCCCTGTTTTTT. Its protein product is CASRSDRPLFF.

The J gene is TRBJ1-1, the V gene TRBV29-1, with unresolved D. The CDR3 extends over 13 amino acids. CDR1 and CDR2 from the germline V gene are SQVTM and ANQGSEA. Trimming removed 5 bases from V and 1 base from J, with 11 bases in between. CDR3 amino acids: CSVKQSGNTEAFF. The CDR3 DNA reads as TGCAGCGTTAAACAGTCCGGGAACACTGAAGCTTTCTTT.

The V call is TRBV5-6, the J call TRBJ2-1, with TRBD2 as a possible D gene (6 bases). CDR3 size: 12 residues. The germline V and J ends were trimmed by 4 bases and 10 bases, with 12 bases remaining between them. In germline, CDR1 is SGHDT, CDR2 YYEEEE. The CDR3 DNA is TGTGCCAGCAGCCCGGGACTCACCGAGCAGTTCTTC. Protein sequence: CASSPGLTEQFF.

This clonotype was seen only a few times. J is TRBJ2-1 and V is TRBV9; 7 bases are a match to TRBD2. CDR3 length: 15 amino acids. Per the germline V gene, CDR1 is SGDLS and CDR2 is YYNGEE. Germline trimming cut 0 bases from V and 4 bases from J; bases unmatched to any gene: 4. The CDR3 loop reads CASSVVSGEYNEQFF. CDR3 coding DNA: TGTGCCAGCAGCGTAGTAAGCGGGGAATACAATGAGCAGTTCTTC.

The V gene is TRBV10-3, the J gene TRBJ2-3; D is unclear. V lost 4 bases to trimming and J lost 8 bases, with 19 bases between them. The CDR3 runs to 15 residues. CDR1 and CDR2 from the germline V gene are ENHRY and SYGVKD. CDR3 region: CAISGIGSQNPTQYF. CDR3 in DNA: TGTGCCATCAGTGGTATAGGATCTCAAAACCCTACGCAGTATTTT.

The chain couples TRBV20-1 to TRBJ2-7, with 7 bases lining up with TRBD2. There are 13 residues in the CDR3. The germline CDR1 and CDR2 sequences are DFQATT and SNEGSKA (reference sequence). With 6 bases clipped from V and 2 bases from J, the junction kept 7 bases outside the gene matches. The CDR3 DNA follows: TGCAGTGCCAGGAGCGGGGCGACCTACGAGCAGTACTTC. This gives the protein CSARSGATYEQYF.

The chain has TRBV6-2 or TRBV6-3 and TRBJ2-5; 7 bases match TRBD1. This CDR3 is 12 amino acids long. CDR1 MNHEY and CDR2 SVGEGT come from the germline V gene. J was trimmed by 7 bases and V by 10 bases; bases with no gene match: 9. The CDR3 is CATDRDGGTQYF. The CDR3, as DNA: TGTGCCACCGACAGGGACGGCGGGACCCAGTACTTC.

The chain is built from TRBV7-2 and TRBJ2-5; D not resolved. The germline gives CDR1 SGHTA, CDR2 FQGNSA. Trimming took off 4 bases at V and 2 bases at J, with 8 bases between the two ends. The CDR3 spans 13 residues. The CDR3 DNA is TGTGCCAGCAGCTCGCCGGCACAAGAGACCCAGTACTTC. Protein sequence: CASSSPAQETQYF.

The CDR3 coding sequence is TGCAGTGCCGGGGGGGGAGCCACAGATACGCAGTATTTT. Protein sequence: CSAGGGATDTQYF. The chain employs TRBV20-1 and TRBJ2-3, with TRBD2 matching 8 bases. CDR1 and CDR2 (germline): DFQATT, SNEGSKA (reference sequence). The CDR3 extends over 13 amino acids. V dropped 6 bases and J dropped 2; count of bases not matched to a gene: 4.

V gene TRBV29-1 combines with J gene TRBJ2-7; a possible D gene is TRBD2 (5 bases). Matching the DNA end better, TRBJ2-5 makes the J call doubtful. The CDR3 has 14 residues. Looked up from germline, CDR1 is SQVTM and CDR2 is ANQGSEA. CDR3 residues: CSVEAPGAGETQYF. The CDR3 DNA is TGCAGCGTTGAAGCACCCGGCGCGGGCGAGACCCAGTACTTC.

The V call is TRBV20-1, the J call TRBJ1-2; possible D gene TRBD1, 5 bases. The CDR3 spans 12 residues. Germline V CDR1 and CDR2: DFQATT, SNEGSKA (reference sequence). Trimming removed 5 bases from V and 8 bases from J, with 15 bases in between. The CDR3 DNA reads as TGCAGTGCTCCGGTCCCAGGGAACGGCTACACCTTC. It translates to CSAPVPGNGYTF.

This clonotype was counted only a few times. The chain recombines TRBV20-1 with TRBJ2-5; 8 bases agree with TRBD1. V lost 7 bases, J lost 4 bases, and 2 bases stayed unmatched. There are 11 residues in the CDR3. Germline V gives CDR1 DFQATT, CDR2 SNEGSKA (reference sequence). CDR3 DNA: TGCAGTGGACAGGGGACAGAGACCCAGTACTTC. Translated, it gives CSGQGTETQYF.

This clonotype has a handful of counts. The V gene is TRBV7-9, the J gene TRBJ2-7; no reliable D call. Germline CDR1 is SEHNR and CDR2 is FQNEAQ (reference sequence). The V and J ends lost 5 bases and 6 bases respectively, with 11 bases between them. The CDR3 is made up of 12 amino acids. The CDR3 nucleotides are TGTGCCAGCAGCCCGCTCACCTCCGAGCAGTACTTC. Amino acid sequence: CASSPLTSEQYF.

The CDR3 loop reads CASSTTWPSNEQFF. Written as DNA, the CDR3 is TGTGCCAGCAGTACGACTTGGCCCTCCAATGAGCAGTTCTTC. The J gene is TRBJ2-1, the V gene TRBV2; D unclear. The CDR3 runs to 14 residues. The germline CDR1 and CDR2 sequences are SNHLY and FYNNEI. Between the trimmed V and J ends, which lost 5 bases and 6 bases, there was a span of 14 bases.

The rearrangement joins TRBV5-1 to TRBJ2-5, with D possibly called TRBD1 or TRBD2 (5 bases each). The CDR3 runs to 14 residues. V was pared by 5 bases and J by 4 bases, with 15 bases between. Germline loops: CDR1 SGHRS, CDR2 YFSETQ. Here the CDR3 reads CASSKGTIGETQYF. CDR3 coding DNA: TGCGCCAGCAGTAAGGGGACGATTGGAGAGACCCAGTACTTC.

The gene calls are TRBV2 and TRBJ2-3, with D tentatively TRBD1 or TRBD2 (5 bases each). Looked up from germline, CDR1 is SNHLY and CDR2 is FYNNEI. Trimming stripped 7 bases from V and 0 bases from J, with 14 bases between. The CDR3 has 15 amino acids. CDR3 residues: CASTLGTPSTDTQYF. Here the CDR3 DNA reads TGTGCCAGCACTTTGGGGACCCCTAGCACAGATACGCAGTATTTT.